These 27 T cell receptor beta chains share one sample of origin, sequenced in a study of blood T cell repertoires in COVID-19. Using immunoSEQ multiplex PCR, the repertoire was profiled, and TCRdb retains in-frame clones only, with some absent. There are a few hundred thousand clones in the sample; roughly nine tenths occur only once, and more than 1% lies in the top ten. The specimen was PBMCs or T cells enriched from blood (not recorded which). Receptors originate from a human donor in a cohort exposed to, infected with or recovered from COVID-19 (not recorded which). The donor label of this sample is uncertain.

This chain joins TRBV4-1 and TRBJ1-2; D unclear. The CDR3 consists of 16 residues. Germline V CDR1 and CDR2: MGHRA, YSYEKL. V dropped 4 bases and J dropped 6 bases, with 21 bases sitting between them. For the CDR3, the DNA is TGCGCCAGCAGCCCTCCCGGGAGTGTCAGAGAGAATGGCTACACCTTC. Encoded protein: CASSPPGSVRENGYTF.

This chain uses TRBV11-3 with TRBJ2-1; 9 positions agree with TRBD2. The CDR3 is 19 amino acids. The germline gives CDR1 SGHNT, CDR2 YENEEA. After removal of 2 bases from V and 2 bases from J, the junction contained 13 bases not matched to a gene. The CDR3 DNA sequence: TGTGCCAGCAGCTTATCCGCTCTCGGGCGGGGGGGCGCCTACAATGAGCAGTTCTTC. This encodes CASSLSALGRGGAYNEQFF.

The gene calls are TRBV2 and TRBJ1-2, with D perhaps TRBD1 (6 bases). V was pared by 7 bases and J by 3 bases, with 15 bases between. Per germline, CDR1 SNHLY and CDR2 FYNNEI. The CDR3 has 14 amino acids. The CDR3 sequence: CASTWGGSDYGYTF. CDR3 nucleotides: TGTGCCAGCACTTGGGGGGGCTCGGACTATGGCTACACCTTC. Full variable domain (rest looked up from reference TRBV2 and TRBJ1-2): EPEVTQTPSHQVTQMGQEVILRCVPISNHLYFYWYRQILGQKVEFLVSFYNNEISEKSEIFDDQFSVERPDGSNFTLKIRSTKLEDSAMYFCASTWGGSDYGYTFGSGTRLTVV.

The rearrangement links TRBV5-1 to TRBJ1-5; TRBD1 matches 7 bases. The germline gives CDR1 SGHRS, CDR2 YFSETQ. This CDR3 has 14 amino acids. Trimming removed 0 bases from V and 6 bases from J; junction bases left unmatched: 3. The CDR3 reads CASSLGGGRQPQHF. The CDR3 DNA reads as TGCGCCAGCAGCTTGGGAGGGGGCCGTCAGCCCCAGCATTTT.

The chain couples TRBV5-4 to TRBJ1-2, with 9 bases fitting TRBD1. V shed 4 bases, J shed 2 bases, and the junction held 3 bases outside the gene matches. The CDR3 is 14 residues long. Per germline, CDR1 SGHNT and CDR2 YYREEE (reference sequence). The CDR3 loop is CASSQGQGNYGYTF. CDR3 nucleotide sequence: TGTGCCAGCAGCCAGGGACAGGGCAACTATGGCTACACCTTC.

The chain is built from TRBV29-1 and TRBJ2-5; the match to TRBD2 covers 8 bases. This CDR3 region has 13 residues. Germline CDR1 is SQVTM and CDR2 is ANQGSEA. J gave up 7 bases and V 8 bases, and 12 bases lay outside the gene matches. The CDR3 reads CSFLSPGGVTQYF. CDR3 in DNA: TGCAGCTTCTTATCCCCCGGGGGGGTGACCCAGTACTTC. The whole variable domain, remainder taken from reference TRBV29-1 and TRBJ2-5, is SAVISQKPSRDICQRGTSLTIQCQVDSQVTMMFWYRQQPGQSLTLIATANQGSEATYESGFVIDKFPISRPNLTFSTLTVSNMSPEDSSIYLCSFLSPGGVTQYFGPGTRLLVL.

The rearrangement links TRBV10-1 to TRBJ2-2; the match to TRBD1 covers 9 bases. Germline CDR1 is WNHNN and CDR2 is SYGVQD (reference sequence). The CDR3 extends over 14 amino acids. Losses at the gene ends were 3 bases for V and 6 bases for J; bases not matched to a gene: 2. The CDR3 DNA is TGCGCCAGCAGTGAAACAGGGGGCCCCGGGGAGCTGTTTTTT. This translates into CASSETGGPGELFF.

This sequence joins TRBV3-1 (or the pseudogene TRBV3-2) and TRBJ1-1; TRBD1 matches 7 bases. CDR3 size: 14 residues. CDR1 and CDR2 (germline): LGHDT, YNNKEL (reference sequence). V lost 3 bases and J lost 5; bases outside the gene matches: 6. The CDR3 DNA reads TGTGCCAGCAGCCAGCTAGGGGGCGCGACTGAAGCTTTCTTT. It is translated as CASSQLGGATEAFF.

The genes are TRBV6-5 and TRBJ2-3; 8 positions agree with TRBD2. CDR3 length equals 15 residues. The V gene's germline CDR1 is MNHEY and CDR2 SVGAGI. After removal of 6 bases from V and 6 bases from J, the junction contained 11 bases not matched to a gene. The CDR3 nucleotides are TGTGCCAGCAGGTCATCCCCCGGGAGGGAGGATACGCAGTATTTT. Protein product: CASRSSPGREDTQYF.

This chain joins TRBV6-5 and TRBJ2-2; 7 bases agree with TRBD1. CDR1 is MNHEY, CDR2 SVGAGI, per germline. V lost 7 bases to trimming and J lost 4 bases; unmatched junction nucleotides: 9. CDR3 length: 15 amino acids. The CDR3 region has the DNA TGTGCCAGCACCCAGAGACAGGGCCCCACCGGGGAGCTGTTTTTT. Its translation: CASTQRQGPTGELFF.

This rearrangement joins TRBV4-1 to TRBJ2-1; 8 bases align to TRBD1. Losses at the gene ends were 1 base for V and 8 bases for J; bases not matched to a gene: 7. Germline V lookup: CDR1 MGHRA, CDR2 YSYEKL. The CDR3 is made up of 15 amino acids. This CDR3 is CASSQVGQGLDEQFF. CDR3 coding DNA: TGCGCCAGCAGCCAAGTCGGACAGGGACTGGATGAGCAGTTCTTC.

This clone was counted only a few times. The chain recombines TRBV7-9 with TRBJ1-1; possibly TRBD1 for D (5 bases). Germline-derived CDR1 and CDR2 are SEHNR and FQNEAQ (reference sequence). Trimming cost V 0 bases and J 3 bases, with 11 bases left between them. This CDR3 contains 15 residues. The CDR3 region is CASSLALGVDTEAFF. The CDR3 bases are TGTGCCAGCAGCTTAGCGCTAGGGGTCGACACTGAAGCTTTCTTT.

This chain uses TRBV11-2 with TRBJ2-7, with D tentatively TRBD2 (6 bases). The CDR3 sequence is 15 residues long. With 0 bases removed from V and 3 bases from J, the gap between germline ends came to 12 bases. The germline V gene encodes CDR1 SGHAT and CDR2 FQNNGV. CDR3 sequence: CASSLDAGTFYEQYF. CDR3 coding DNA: TGTGCCAGCAGCTTAGATGCCGGGACTTTCTACGAGCAGTACTTC.

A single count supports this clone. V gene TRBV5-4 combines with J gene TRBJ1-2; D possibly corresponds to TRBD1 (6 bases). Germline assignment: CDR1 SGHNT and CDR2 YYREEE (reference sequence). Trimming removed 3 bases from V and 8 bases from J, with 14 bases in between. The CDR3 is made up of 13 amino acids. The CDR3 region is CASSSPGGGGYTF. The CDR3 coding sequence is TGTGCCAGCAGCTCCCCCGGGGGGGGCGGCTACACCTTC.

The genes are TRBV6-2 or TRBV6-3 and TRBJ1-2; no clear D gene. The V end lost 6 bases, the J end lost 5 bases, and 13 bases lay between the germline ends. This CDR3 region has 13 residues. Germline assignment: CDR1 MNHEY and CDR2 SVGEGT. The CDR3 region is CASSNSLEYGYTF. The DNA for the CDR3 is TGTGCCAGCAGCAACAGCTTAGAGTATGGCTACACCTTC.

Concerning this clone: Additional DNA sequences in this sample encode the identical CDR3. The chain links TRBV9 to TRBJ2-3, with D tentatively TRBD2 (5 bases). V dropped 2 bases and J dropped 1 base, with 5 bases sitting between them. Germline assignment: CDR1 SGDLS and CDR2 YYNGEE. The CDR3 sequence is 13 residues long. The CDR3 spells CASSVGGTDTQYF. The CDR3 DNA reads TGTGCCAGCAGCGTCGGGGGCACAGATACGCAGTATTTT.

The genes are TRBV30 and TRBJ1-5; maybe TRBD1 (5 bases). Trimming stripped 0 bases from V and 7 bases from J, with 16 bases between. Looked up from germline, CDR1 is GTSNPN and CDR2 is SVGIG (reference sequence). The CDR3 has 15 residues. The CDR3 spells CAWSVRGRDSQPQHF. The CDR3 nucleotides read TGTGCCTGGAGTGTACGAGGGAGGGACTCCCAGCCCCAGCATTTT.

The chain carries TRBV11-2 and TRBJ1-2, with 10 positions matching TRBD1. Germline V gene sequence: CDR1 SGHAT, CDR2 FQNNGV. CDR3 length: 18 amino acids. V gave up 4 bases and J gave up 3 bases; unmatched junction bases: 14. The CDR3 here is CASSSWTGGPPRYYGYTF. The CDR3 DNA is TGTGCCAGCAGCTCTTGGACAGGGGGGCCACCAAGGTACTATGGCTACACCTTC.

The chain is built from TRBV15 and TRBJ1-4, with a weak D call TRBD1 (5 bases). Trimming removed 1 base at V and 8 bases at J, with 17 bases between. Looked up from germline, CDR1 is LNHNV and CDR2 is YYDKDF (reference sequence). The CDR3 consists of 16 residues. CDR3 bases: TGTGCCACCAGCAGAGGACAGACAGTTCGGAAAGAAAAACTGTTTTTT. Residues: CATSRGQTVRKEKLFF.

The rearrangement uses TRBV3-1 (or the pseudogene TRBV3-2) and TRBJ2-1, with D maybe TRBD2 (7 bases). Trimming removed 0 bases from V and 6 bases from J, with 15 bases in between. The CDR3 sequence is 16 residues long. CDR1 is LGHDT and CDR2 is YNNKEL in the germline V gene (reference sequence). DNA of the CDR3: TGTGCCAGCAGCCAAGAAGAACGGGGGGCCAGCAATGAGCAGTTCTTC. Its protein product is CASSQEERGASNEQFF.

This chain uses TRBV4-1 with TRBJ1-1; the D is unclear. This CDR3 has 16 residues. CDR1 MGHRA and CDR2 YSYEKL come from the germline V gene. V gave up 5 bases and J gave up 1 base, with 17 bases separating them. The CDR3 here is CASSFRLGLRNTEAFF. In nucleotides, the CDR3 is TGCGCCAGCAGCTTTCGACTAGGACTCCGGAACACTGAAGCTTTCTTT.

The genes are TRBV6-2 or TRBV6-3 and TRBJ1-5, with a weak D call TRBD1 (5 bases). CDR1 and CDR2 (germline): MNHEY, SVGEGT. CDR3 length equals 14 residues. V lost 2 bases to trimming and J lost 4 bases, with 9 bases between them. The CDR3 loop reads CASSYGSGNQPQHF. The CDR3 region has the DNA TGTGCCAGCAGTTACGGGTCAGGGAATCAGCCCCAGCATTTT.

The CDR3, as DNA: TGTGCCAGTAGCATCGGGACAGGGGCCACAGATACGCAGTATTTT. Its protein is CASSIGTGATDTQYF. The chain recombines TRBV19 with TRBJ2-3; 10 bases line up with TRBD1. CDR1 is LNHDA and CDR2 is SQIVND in the germline V gene (reference sequence). The CDR3 sequence is 15 residues long. The V gene end was trimmed by 6 bases and the J gene end by 2 bases; junction bases not matched to a gene: 5.

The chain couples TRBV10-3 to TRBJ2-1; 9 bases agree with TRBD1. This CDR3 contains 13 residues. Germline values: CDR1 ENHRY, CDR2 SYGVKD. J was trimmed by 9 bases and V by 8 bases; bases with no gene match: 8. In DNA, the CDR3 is TGTGCCATCGGGACAGGGCGCTTCGGTGAGCAGTTCTTC. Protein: CAIGTGRFGEQFF.

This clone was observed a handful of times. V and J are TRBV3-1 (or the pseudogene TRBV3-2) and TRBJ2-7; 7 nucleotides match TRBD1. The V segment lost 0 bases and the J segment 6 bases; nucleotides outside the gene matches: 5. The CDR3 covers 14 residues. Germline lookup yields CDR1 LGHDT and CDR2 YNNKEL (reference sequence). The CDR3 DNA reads TGTGCCAGCAGCCAAGAAGTCAGGGGGAGCGAGCAGTACTTC. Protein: CASSQEVRGSEQYF.

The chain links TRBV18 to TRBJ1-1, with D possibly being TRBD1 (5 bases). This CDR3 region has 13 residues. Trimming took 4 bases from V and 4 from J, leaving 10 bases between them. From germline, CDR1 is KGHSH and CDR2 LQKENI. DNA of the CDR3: TGTGCCAGCTCACGCGGGGGAAGCACTGAAGCTTTCTTT. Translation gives CASSRGGSTEAFF.

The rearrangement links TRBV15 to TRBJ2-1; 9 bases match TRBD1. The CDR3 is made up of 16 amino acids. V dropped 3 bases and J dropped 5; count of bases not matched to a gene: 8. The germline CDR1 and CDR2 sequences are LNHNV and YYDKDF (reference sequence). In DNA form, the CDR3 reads TGTGCCACCAGCAGTTTAGGGACAGGGAGACACAATGAGCAGTTCTTC. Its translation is CATSSLGTGRHNEQFF.